Listed below are T cell receptor beta chains from one sample, sequenced in a study of blood T cell repertoires in COVID-19. This table comes from immunoSEQ multiplex PCR, and its TCRdb copy is limited to in-frame clones, with some not included. Here the sample spans under 300,000 clones, about nine tenths being singletons. Sequencing was performed on peripheral blood. The source of these receptors is a woman under 40 with active or convalescent COVID-19. The CDR3 runs from the conserved cysteine through the conserved F or W. D genes are given only for firm matches. A clone size is listed for some rows: how often the clone was seen (once, few, many), or a class if it is expanded.

d_call,v_call,clone_size,j_call,cdr3_nt,cdr3_aa
TRBD1,TRBV5-1,few,TRBJ1-1,TGCGCCAGCAGCTTGCGGCAGGGGGGGAACACTGAAGCTTTCTTT,CASSLRQGGNTEAFF
TRBD1,TRBV6-5,-,TRBJ2-5,TGTGCCAGCAGCCCCTGGAAGAGGGGGCAGGAGACCCAGTACTTC,CASSPWKRGQETQYF
-,TRBV21-1,-,TRBJ2-3,TGTGCCAGCACCAAAAAAGGGGGGGCAGATACGCAGTATTTT,CASTKKGGADTQYF
-,TRBV6-4,-,TRBJ2-5,TGTGCCAGCAGTGACTCCCGGGACAAAAACCAAGAGACCCAGTACTTC,CASSDSRDKNQETQYF
-,TRBV18,-,TRBJ1-1,TGTGCCAGCTCAAGAGTTATCGAGGCTGAAGCTTTCTTT,CASSRVIEAEAFF
-,TRBV14,-,TRBJ1-1,TGTGCCAGCAGCCAAGGGTGGCGGGCGAACACTGAAGCTTTCTTT,CASSQGWRANTEAFF
TRBD1,TRBV19,-,TRBJ1-2,TGTGCCAGTAGTACCCTGCCGGGACAGGGAAACTATGGCTACACCTTC,CASSTLPGQGNYGYTF
-,TRBV7-2,-,TRBJ2-2,TGTGCCAGCAGCGTCGGGACCGGGGAGCTGTTTTTT,CASSVGTGELFF
-,TRBV6-2/TRBV6-3,-,TRBJ1-2,TGTGCCAGCAGTTCCGGGATGGGGATATATGGCTACACCTTC,CASSSGMGIYGYTF
-,TRBV6-5,-,TRBJ1-2,TGTGCCAGCAGCGTTTCTAGACTCCGAGGCTATGGCTACACCTTC,CASSVSRLRGYGYTF
TRBD1,TRBV29-1,-,TRBJ2-1,TGCAGCGTTGCAGGGGGTGGTAGGAATGAGCAGTTCTTC,CSVAGGGRNEQFF
TRBD2,TRBV7-2,-,TRBJ2-4,TGTGCCAGCAGCGCGACTAGCGGGGGACTAGCCAAAAACATTCAGTACTTC,CASSATSGGLAKNIQYF
TRBD1,TRBV19,-,TRBJ1-2,TGTGCCAGTAGTCCAAGGACAGGGGACTATGGCTACACCTTC,CASSPRTGDYGYTF
TRBD1,TRBV4-3,-,TRBJ2-3,TGCGCCAGCAGCCAAGAAGGCAGGGGGAGCACAGATACGCAGTATTTT,CASSQEGRGSTDTQYF
-,TRBV7-9,-,TRBJ2-3,TGTGCCAGCAGCCCCCGGACTCCTCATACGCAGTATTTT,CASSPRTPHTQYF
TRBD2,TRBV7-2,-,TRBJ2-7,TGTGCCAGCAGTTCGAGGGCGGGGGGCTCCTACGAGCAGTACTTC,CASSSRAGGSYEQYF
-,TRBV19,-,TRBJ1-1,TGTGCCAGTAGTATAGGTCCGGGCACTGAAGCTTTCTTT,CASSIGPGTEAFF
-,TRBV9,-,TRBJ2-1,TGTGCCAGCAGCGCTTTTAAGAGGGACAATGAGCAGTTCTTC,CASSAFKRDNEQFF
-,TRBV7-9,-,TRBJ2-1,TGTGCCAGCAGCTTAGGACAGGTCAATGAGCAGTTCTTC,CASSLGQVNEQFF
TRBD2,TRBV7-8,-,TRBJ2-3,TGTGCCAGCAGCTTACGCAGGACTAGCGGGGGGTTAAACACAGATACGCAGTATTTT,CASSLRRTSGGLNTDTQYF
TRBD1,TRBV7-8,-,TRBJ2-7,TGTGCCAGCAGCTCGAACAGGGGGCCCACCTACGAGCAGTACTTC,CASSSNRGPTYEQYF
-,TRBV7-6,-,TRBJ2-5,TGTGCCAGCAGGGCGCGCGAGGGCGGGACCCAGTACTTC,CASRAREGGTQYF
TRBD2,TRBV7-7,once,TRBJ2-3,TGTGCTAGCAGCTTAGGACGGACTAGCGGGGGTCGGGATACGCAGTATTTT,CASSLGRTSGGRDTQYF
-,TRBV30,-,TRBJ1-6,TGTGCCTGGAGTGCCTTGAGAGATAATTCACCCCTCCACTTT,CAWSALRDNSPLHF
-,TRBV28,once,TRBJ1-1,TGTGCCAGCAGTAAAATACAGGGCCTGAACACTGAAGCTTTCTTT,CASSKIQGLNTEAFF
-,TRBV9,-,TRBJ2-3,TGTGCCAGCAGCGAGGAACAGGTCGTAACAGATACGCAGTATTTT,CASSEEQVVTDTQYF